The clone carrying this T cell receptor (beta chain) turned up a few times. The target antigen is unknown. A sample-barcoded 5' primer and a J-beta primer mix were used in a second PCR of roughly 7 to 12 cycles. Using its own MiXCR run on the 5' RACE reads, TCRdb lists one record per CDR3 protein. The table records about 810,000 distinct CDR3 sequences, roughly 34% of them present only once. This record belongs to a study of blood T cells in healthy people across ages. Across the whole study: Template-switching capture recovered about one barcoded beta molecule per two T cells.

The study, taken as a whole, reports: PBMCs were not sorted, which prevented a conclusive comparison of naive versus antigen-experienced cells.

Germline lookup yields CDR1 MDHEN and CDR2 SYDVKM. The CDR3 extends over 12 amino acids. The germline V and J ends were trimmed by 11 bases and 5 bases, with 10 bases remaining between them. Total RNA extracted from each sample amounted to at least 5 micrograms. Specimen: blood. This clonotype originated in a man between 18 and 29 years old in good health. This rearrangement joins TRBV28 to TRBJ1-6; D call uncertain. The CDR3 DNA sequence: TGTGCCGGCCAGACTAATAATTCACCCCTCCACTTT. Amino acid sequence: CAGQTNNSPLHF.